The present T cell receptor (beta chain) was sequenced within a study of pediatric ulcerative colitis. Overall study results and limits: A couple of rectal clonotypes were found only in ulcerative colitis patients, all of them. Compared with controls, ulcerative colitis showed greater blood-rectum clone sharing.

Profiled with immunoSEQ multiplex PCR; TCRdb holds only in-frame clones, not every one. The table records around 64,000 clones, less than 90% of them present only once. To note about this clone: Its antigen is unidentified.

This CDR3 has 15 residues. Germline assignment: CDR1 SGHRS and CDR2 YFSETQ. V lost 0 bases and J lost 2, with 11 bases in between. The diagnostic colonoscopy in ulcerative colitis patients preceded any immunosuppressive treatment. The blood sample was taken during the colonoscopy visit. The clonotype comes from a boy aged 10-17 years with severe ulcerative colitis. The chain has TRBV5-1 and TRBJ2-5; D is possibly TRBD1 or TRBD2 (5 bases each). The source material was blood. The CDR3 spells CASSLVTGGQETQYF. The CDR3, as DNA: TGCGCCAGCAGCTTGGTCACTGGGGGTCAAGAGACCCAGTACTTC.